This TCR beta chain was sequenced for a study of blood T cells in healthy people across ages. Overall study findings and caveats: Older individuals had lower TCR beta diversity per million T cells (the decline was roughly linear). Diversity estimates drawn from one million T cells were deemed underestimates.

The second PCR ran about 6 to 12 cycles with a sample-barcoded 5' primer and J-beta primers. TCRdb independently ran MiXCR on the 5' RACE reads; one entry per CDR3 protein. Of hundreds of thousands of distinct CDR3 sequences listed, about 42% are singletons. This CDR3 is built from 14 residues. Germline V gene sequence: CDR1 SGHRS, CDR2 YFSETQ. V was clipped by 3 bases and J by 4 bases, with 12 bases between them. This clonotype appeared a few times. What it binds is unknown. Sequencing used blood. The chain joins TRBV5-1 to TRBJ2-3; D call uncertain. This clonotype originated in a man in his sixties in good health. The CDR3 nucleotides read TGCGCCAGCAGCTCGACTGTGGGCCCAGATACGCAGTATTTT. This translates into CASSSTVGPDTQYF.